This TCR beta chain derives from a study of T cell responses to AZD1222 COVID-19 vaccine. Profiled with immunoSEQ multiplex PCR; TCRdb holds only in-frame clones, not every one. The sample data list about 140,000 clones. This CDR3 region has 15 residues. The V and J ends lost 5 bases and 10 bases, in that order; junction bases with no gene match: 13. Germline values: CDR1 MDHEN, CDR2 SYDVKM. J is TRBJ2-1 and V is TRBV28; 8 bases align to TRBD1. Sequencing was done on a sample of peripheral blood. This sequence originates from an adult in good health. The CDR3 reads CASSPGGGAREEQFF. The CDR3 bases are TGTGCCAGCAGTCCAGGGGGCGGGGCCCGAGAAGAGCAGTTCTTC.